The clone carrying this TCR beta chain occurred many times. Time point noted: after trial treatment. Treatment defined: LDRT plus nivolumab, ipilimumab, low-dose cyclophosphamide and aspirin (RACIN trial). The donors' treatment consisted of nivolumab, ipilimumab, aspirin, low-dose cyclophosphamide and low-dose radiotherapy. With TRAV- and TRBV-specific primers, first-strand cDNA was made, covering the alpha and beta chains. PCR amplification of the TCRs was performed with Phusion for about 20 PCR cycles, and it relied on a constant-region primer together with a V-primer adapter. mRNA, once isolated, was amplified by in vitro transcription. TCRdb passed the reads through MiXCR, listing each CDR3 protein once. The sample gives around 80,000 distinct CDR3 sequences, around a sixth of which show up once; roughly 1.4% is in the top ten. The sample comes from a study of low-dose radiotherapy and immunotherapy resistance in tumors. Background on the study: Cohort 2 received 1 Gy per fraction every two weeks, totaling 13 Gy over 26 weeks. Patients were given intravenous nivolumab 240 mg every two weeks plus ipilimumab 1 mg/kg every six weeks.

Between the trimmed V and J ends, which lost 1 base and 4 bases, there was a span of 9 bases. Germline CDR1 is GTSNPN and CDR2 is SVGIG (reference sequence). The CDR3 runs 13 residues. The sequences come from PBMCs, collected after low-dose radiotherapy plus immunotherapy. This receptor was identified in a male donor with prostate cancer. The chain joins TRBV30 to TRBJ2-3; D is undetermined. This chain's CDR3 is CAWSGGWADTQYF. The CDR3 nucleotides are TGTGCCTGGAGTGGGGGATGGGCAGATACGCAGTATTTT.